This TCR beta chain was sequenced for a study of T cells in Graves' hyperthyroidism and ophthalmopathy. Looking at the study overall: Peripheral blood was obtained at initial diagnosis, preceding any treatment.

CDR1 and CDR2 from the germline V gene are MNHNS and SASEGT. The germline V and J ends were trimmed by 7 bases and 7 bases, with 17 bases remaining between them. The length of the CDR3 is 15 residues. Amplification of TCR beta CDR3 regions used RNA as the template. Researchers ran a first-round RT-PCR on the TCR CDR3 using the HTBI primer set. TCRdb redid the calling of the multiplex PCR reads with MiXCR, one entry per CDR3 protein. The repertoire consists of about half a million distinct CDR3 sequences, with roughly a quarter occurring once and the leading ten covering about 11%. Patients with ophthalmopathy all had a Clinical Activity Score of at least 3, a NOSPECS grade of at least 4 and duration under 3 months.

This receptor was obtained from a woman aged 25 to 39 with Graves' ophthalmopathy. This sequence joins TRBV6-1 and TRBJ1-6, with D maybe TRBD1 (6 bases). Sequencing was performed on blood. Here the CDR3 reads CASTTNRVLNSPLHF. Written as DNA, the CDR3 is TGTGCCAGCACCACGAACAGGGTGCTCAATTCACCCCTCCACTTT.